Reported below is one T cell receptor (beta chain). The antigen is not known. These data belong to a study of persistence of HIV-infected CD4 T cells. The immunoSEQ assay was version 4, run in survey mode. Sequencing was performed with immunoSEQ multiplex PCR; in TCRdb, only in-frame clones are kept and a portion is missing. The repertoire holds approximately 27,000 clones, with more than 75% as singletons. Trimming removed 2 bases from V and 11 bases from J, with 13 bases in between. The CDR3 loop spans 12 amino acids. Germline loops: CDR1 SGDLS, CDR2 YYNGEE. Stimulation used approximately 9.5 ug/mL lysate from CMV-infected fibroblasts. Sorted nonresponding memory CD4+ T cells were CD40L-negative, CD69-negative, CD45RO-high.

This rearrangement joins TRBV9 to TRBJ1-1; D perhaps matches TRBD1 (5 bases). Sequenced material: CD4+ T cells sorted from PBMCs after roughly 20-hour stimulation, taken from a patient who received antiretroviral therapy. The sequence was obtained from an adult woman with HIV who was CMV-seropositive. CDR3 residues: CASSVLGGGAFF. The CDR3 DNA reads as TGTGCCAGCAGCGTCTTAGGTGGGGGGGCTTTCTTT.